Here is one T cell receptor (beta chain) with its context. What it binds is unknown. These data are taken from a study of radiotherapy plus CTLA-4 blockade in lung cancer. Overall study: Disease control was seen in approximately 30% of patients, objective responses in 18%.

Study observations and caveats: The authors reported that early blood T cell clone dynamics, with interferon-beta, best predicted response. In blood, TCR clones derived from the tumor expanded after radiotherapy plus ipilimumab.

Generated by immunoSEQ multiplex PCR, the TCRdb table keeps only in-frame clones and is missing some. Among about 88,000 clones listed, 60% to 80% were seen once. The sequencing used peripheral blood, collected from a patient treated with radiotherapy plus ipilimumab. This sequence originates from a human donor with non-small cell lung cancer that progressed on radiotherapy plus ipilimumab.

CDR3 coding DNA: TGTGCCAGCAGTTATGGAGATAACACCGGGGAGCTGTTTTTT. It translates to CASSYGDNTGELFF. The chain combines TRBV6-6 with TRBJ2-2; D not certain. The CDR3 length is 14 residues. Germline values: CDR1 MNHNY, CDR2 SVGAGI (reference sequence). The V and J ends lost 3 bases and 2 bases respectively, with 7 bases between them.